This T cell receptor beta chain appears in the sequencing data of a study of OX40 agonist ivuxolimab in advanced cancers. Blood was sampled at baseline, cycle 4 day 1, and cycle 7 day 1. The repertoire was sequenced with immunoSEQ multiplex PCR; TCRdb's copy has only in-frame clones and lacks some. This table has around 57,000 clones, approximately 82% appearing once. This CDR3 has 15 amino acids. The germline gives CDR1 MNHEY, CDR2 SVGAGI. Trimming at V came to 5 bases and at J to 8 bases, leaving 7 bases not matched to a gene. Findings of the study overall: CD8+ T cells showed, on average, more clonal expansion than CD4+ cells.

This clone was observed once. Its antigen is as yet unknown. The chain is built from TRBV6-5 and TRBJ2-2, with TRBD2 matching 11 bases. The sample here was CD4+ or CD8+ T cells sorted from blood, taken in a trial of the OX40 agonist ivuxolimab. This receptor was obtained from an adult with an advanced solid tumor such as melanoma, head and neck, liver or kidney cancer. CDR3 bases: TGTGCCAGCAGTCCGGGACTAGCGGTGTCGGGGGAGCTGTTTTTT. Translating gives CASSPGLAVSGELFF.